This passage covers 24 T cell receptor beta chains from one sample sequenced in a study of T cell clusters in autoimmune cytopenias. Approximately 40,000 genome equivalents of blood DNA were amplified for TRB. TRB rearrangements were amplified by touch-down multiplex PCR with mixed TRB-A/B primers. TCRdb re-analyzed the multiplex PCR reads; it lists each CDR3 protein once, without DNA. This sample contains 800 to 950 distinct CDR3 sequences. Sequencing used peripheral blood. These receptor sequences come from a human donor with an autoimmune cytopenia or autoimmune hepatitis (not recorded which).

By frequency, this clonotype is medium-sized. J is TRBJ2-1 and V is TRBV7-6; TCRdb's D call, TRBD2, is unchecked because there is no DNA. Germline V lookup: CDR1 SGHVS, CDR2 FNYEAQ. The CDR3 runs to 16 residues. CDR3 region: CASSLRLAGPNNEQFF.

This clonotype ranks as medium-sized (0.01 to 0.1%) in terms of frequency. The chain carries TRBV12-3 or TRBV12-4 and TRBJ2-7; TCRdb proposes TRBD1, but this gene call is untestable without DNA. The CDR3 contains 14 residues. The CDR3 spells CASSTRTGFYEQYF.

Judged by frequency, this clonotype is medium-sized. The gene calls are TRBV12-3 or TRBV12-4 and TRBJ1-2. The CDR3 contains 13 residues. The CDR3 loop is CASSSLGGYGYTF.

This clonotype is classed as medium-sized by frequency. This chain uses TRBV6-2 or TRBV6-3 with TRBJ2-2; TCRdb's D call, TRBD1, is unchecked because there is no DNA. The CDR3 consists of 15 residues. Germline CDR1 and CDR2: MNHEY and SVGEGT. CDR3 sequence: CASSFDRGRVGELFF.

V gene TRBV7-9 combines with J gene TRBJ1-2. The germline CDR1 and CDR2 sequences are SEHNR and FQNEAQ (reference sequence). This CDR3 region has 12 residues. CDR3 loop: CASSAPNYGYTF.

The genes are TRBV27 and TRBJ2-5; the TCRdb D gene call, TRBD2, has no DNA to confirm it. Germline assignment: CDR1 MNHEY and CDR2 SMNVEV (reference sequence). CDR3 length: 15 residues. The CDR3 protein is CASRGLAGLQETQYF.

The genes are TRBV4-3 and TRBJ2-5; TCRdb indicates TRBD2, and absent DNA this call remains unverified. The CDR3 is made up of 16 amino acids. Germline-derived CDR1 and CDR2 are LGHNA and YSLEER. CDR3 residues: CASSQDVGRLRETQYF.

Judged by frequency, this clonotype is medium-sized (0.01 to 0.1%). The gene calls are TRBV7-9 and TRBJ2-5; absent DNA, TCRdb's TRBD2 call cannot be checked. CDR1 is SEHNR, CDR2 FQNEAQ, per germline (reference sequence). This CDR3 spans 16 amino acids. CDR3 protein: CASSFEHSARPETQYF.

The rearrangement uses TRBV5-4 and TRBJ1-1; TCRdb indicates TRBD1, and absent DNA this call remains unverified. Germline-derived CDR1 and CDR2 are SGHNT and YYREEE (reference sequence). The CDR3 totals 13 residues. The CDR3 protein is CASRRDPNTEAFF. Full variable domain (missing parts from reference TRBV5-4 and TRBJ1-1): ETGVTQSPTHLIKTRGQQVTLRCSSQSGHNTVSWYQQALGQGPQFIFQYYREEENGRGNFPPRFSGLQFPNYSSELNVNALELDDSALYLCASRRDPNTEAFFGQGTRLTVV.

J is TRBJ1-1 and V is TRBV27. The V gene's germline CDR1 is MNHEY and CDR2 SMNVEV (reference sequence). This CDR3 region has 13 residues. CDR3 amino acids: CASSFWQNTEAFF.

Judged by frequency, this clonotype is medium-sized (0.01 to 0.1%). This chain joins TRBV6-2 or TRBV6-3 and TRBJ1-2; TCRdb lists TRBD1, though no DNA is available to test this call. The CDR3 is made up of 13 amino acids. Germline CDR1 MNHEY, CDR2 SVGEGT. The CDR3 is CASSFQGPGGYTF.

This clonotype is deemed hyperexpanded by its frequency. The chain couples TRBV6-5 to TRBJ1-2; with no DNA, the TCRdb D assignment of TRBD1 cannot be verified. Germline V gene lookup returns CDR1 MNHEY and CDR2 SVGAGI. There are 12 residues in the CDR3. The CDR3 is CASSYSRGIPTF.

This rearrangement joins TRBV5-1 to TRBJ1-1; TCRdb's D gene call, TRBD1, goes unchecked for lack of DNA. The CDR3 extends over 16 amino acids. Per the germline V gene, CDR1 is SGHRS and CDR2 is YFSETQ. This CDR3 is CASSGRTGARDTEAFF.

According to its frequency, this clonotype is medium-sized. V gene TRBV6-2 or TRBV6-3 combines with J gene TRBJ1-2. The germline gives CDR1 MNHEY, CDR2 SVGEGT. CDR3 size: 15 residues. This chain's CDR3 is CASSYWQGGNYGYTF.

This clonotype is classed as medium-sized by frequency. The CDR3 sequence: CASSGRGASGYTF. The chain combines TRBV6-1 with TRBJ1-2. Germline assignment: CDR1 MNHNS and CDR2 SASEGT. This CDR3 region has 13 residues.

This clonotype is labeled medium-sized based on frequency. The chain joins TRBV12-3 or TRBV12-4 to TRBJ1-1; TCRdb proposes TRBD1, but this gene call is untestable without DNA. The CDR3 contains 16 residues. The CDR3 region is CASSSFGQGRHTEAFF.

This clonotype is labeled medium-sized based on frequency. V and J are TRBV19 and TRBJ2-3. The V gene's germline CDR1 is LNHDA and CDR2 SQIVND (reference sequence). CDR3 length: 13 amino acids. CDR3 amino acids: CASSRAGTDTQYF.

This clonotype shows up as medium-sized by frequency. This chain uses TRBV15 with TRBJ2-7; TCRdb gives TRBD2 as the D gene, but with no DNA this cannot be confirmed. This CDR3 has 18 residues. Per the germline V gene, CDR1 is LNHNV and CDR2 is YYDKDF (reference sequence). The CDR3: CATSRPKVRDAGVLEQYF.

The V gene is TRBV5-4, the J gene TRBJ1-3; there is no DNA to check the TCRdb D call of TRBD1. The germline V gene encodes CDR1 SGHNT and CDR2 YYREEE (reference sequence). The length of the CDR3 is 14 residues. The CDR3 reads CASSTGTGGNTIYF.

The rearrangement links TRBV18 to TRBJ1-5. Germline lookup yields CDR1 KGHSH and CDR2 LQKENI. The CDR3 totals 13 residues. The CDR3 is CASSPETNQPQHF.

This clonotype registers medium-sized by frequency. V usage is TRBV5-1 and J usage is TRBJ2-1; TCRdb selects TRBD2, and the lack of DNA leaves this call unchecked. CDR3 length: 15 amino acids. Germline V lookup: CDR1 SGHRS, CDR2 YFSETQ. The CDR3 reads CASSLNGGSLDEQFF.

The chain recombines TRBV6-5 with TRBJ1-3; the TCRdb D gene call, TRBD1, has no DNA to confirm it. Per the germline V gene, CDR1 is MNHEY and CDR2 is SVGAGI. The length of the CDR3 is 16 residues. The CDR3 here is CASSYGRLSSGNTIYF.

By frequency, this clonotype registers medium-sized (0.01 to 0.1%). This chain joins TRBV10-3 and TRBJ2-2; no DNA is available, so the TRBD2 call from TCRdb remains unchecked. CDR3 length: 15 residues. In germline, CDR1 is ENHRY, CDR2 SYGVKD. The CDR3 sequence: CASFPGLENTGELFF.

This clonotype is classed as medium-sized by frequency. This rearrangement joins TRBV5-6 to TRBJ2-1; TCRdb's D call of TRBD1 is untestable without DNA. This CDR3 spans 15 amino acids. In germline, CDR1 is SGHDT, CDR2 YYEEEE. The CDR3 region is CASSSSGVSYNEQFF.